This T cell receptor (beta chain) originates from a study of cytomegalovirus exposure and HLA in healthy donors. Overall study results and limits: Reportedly, TCR beta sequences accurately predicted HLA-A and HLA-B alleles in most subjects. The study listed around 150 cytomegalovirus-associated TCR beta chains. Earlier results showed most TCR beta V segments being productive about 87% or about 30% of the time.

Remarks on this clone: Its cognate antigen is unknown.

This PCR relied on a set of 60 Vbeta primers and 13 Jbeta primers. TCRdb keeps only in-frame clones here, not all; method: immunoSEQ multiplex PCR. The sample lists around 150,000 clones; about 82% were seen once. The sequence was collected from a female donor in good health and CMV-seropositive. Sequencing was carried out using PBMCs.

The CDR3, as DNA: TGCAGCGTTGGCTCAGTCTGGCCCGCCTATGGCTACACCTTC. As protein: CSVGSVWPAYGYTF. V gene TRBV29-1 combines with J gene TRBJ1-2, with unresolved D. Trimming took off 4 bases at V and 4 bases at J, with 16 bases between the two ends. This CDR3 has 14 amino acids. CDR1 is SQVTM and CDR2 is ANQGSEA in the germline V gene.